The 3 T cell receptor beta chains in this list originate from one sample, sequenced in a study of tissue T cells after allogeneic stem cell transplantation. TCRdb keeps only in-frame clones here, not all; method: immunoSEQ multiplex PCR. Counted here are some 22,000 clones, roughly three quarters occurring once; the ten biggest clones make up 0.41%. The sequencing input was blood. These receptors originate from a female BALB/c mouse in good health. As its MHC haplotype, the strain has H2-d.

This clone was detected a few times. The gene names given are mouse names. The missing CDR3 end, 1 residue past where the read stops, is filled in from the germline J gene. The chain joins TRBV2 to TRBJ1-3; no clear D gene. Trimming took 4 bases from V and 0 from J, leaving 7 bases between them. Germline CDR1 and CDR2: LGHNA and YSYQKL. The CDR3 is 14 amino acids. Here the CDR3 reads CASSRENSGNTLYF. CDR3 DNA (partial): TGTGCCAGCAGCCGGGAGAATTCTGGAAATACGCTCTAT.

About this clone itself: The germline and genes are mouse ones. The CDR3 is cut off 1 residue early in the read; its end comes from the germline J gene. V gene TRBV5 combines with J gene TRBJ1-5, with 9 nucleotides matching TRBD1. Per germline, CDR1 LGHNA and CDR2 YNLKQL (reference sequence). The V gene end was trimmed by 1 base and the J gene end by 6 bases; junction bases not matched to a gene: 1. This CDR3 has 14 amino acids. The CDR3 reads CASSQGTGAQAPLF. The covered CDR3 bases are TGTGCCAGCAGCCAAGGGACAGGGGCCCAGGCTCCGCTT.

Concerning this clone itself: Gene names and germline refer to mouse. The sequence runs out 1 residue before the end of the CDR3; the remainder is reconstructed from the germline J gene. The chain uses TRBV20 and TRBJ1-2; the D gene is possibly TRBD1 (5 bases). The CDR3 loop spans 14 amino acids. Germline lookup yields CDR1 GFQATS and CDR2 STVNSAI. Trimming took off 2 bases at V and 0 bases at J, with 10 bases between the two ends. The CDR3 bases that were read are TGTGGTGCTAGGTTGGGGGGAGCAAACTCCGACTACACC. Its translation: CGARLGGANSDYT. The entire CDR3 protein reads CGARLGGANSDYTF.